The entry that follows covers one T cell receptor (beta chain) sequence. These data originate in a study of blood T cell repertoires in COVID-19. The authors' processing: Estimates of nucleated cell counts were drawn from the amplification of reference gene primers. This table comes from immunoSEQ multiplex PCR, and its TCRdb copy is limited to in-frame clones, with some not included. V and J calls and clone size follow that table, whereas D and trimming were derived from the DNA. There are 18,000 or so clones in the sample; roughly four fifths occur only once, and around 13% lies in the top ten. The CDR3 covers 14 residues. Germline lookup yields CDR1 MNHEY and CDR2 SMNVEV (reference sequence). V lost 5 bases to trimming and J lost 4 bases, with 14 bases between them.

Material for sequencing was peripheral blood. The chain joins TRBV27 to TRBJ2-5, with D perhaps matching TRBD1 (6 bases). The receptor was isolated from a man in his forties with active or convalescent COVID-19. The CDR3 nucleotides are TGTGCCAGCAGTGGGGGCGCCCCCGTAGAGACCCAGTACTTC. This translates into CASSGGAPVETQYF.